This T cell receptor beta chain was identified during a study of T cells in localized non-small cell lung cancer. Notes on the study in general: Without multi-region sequencing, intratumor heterogeneity could not be excluded. Uninvolved adjacent lung had higher T cell clonality than tumor and all other tissues. For the top 100 tumor clones, a median about 57 also appeared in adjacent lung.

Produced via immunoSEQ multiplex PCR; TCRdb's table is partial and in-frame only. The table records some 19,000 clones, under 95% of them present only once. Germline V gene sequence: CDR1 SGHTA, CDR2 FQGTGA. J lost 0 bases, V lost 5 bases, and 6 bases had no gene match. This CDR3 comprises 16 residues. Concerning this clone: Its cognate antigen is unknown.

The starting material was peripheral blood, obtained before any cancer treatment. This receptor was taken from a male donor older than 55 with stage I squamous cell lung carcinoma. The chain uses TRBV7-3 and TRBJ2-3; 9 bases fit TRBD2. CDR3 sequence reads: CASSPGLAPSTDTQYF. The DNA of the CDR3 is TGTGCCAGCAGCCCAGGACTAGCGCCTAGCACAGATACGCAGTATTTT. The entire variable domain, with the rest obtained from reference TRBV7-3 and TRBJ2-3, is as follows: GAGVSQTPSNKVTEKGKYVELRCDPISGHTALYWYRQSLGQGPEFLIYFQGTGAADDSGLPNDRFFAVRPEGSVSTLKIQRTERGDSAVYLCASSPGLAPSTDTQYFGPGTRLTVL.